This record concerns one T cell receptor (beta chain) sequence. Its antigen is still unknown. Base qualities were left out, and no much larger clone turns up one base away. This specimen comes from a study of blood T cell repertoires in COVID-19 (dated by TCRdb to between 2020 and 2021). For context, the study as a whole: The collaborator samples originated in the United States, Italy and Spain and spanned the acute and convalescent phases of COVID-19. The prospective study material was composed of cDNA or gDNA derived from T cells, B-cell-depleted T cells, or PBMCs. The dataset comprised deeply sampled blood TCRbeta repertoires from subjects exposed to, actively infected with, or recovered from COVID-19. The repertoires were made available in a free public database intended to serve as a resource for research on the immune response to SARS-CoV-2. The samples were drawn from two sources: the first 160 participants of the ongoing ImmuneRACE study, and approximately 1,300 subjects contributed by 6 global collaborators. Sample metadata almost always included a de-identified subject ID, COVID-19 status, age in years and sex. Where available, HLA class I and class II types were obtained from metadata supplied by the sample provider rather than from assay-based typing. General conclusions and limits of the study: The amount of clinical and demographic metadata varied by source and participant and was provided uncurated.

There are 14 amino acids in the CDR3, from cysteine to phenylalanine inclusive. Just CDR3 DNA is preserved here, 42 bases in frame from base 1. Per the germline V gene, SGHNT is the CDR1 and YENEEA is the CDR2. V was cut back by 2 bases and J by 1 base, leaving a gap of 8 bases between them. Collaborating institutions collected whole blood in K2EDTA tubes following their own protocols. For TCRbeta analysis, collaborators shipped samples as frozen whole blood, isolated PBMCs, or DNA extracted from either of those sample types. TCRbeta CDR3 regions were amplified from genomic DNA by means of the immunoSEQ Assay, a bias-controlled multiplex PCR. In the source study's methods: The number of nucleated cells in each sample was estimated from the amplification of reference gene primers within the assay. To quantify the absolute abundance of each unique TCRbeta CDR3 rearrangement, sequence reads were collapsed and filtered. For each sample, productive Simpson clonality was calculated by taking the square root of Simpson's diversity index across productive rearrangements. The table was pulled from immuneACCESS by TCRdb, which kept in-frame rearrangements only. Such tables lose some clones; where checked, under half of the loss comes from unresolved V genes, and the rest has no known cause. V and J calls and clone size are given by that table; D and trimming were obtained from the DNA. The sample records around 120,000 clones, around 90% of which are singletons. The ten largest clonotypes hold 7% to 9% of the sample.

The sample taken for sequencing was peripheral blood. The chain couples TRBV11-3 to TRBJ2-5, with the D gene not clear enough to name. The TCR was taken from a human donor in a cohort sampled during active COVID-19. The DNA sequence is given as TGTGCCAGCAGCTTAAGACAAACCCAAGAGACCCAGTACTTC. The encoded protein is CASSLRQTQETQYF.